These 30 T cell receptor beta chains originate from one sample sequenced in a study of shared clonotypes between healthy human individuals. Sequencing used immunoSEQ multiplex PCR; TCRdb keeps in-frame clones, though not all of them. The sample lists hundreds of thousands of clones, around four fifths occurring once. The sample taken for sequencing was memory CD4+ T cells sorted from blood. Subset: CD45RA-negative fraction. The origin of the receptors is a man younger than 45 in good health.

V gene TRBV11-2 combines with J gene TRBJ2-5; 7 bases match TRBD1. CDR1 and CDR2 from the germline V gene are SGHAT and FQNNGV. The J segment lost 5 bases and the V segment lost 0 bases, leaving 9 bases of the junction unmatched. The CDR3 has 16 amino acids. The DNA of the CDR3 is TGTGCCAGCAGCTTAGATCGTAGGGGGCGCGAGGAGACCCAGTACTTC. Translating gives CASSLDRRGREETQYF.

V and J are TRBV2 and TRBJ1-5; tentatively, D is TRBD1 (6 bases). The CDR3 is 15 residues long. V lost 6 bases, J lost 5 bases, and 17 bases lay in between. Germline CDR1 reads SNHLY; CDR2 reads FYNNEI. The CDR3 is CASSDRGGAHQPQHF. DNA for the CDR3: TGTGCCAGCAGCGACAGAGGGGGTGCTCATCAGCCCCAGCATTTT. Supplemented by reference TRBV2 and TRBJ1-5, the full variable domain reads EPEVTQTPSHQVTQMGQEVILRCVPISNHLYFYWYRQILGQKVEFLVSFYNNEISEKSEIFDDQFSVERPDGSNFTLKIRSTKLEDSAMYFCASSDRGGAHQPQHFGDGTRLSIL.

The chain combines TRBV28 with TRBJ1-2; 8 nucleotides agree with TRBD1. Germline CDR1 MDHEN, CDR2 SYDVKM. The CDR3 sequence is 13 residues long. With V trimmed by 6 bases and J by 3 bases, 3 bases remained unmatched. The CDR3 region has the DNA TGTGCCAGCAGCTACAGGGGGTACTATGGCTACACCTTC. Residues: CASSYRGYYGYTF.

CDR3 nucleotide sequence: TGTGCCAGCAGTGAAACAGGATTAAAAATAAATCAGCCCCAGCATTTT. Amino acids: CASSETGLKINQPQHF. The chain is built from TRBV2 and TRBJ1-5, with a weak D call TRBD1 (5 bases). The CDR3 length is 16 residues. The germline V gene has CDR1 SNHLY and CDR2 FYNNEI. V lost 2 bases and J lost 4, with 15 bases in between.

This chain joins TRBV14 and TRBJ1-4, with 7 positions matching TRBD1. Germline V CDR1 and CDR2: SGHDN, FVKESK. The CDR3 is 15 residues long. V lost 3 bases, J lost 7 bases, and 8 bases stayed unmatched. The CDR3 nucleotides are TGTGCCAGCAGCCAGTTACAGGGGAGAAGTGAAAAACTGTTTTTT. Translation gives CASSQLQGRSEKLFF. Full variable domain (rest looked up from reference TRBV14 and TRBJ1-4): EAGVTQFPSHSVIEKGQTVTLRCDPISGHDNLYWYRRVMGKEIKFLLHFVKESKQDESGMPNNRFLAERTGGTYSTLKVQPAELEDSGVYFCASSQLQGRSEKLFFGSGTQLSVL.

V and J are TRBV5-1 and TRBJ2-3; a possible D gene is TRBD1 (6 bases). V dropped 1 base and J dropped 3 bases, with 9 bases sitting between them. The CDR3 sequence is 14 residues long. CDR1 and CDR2 (germline): SGHRS, YFSETQ. The CDR3 DNA is TGCGCCAGCAGCTTGCAGGGGACAACAGATACGCAGTATTTT. This encodes CASSLQGTTDTQYF.

The gene calls are TRBV28 and TRBJ1-2; 11 positions match TRBD1. The CDR3 extends over 15 amino acids. The V gene's germline CDR1 is MDHEN and CDR2 SYDVKM. Trimming cost V 6 bases and J 4 bases; bases outside gene matches: 7. The CDR3 protein is CASRAGTGGVYGYTF. The CDR3 nucleotides read TGTGCCAGCAGGGCCGGGACAGGGGGGGTCTATGGCTACACCTTC.

This clone was observed a handful of times. The rearrangement joins TRBV7-9 to TRBJ2-7; possibly TRBD1 for D (5 bases). The CDR3 extends over 13 amino acids. Per germline, CDR1 SEHNR and CDR2 FQNEAQ (reference sequence). V was cut by 5 bases and J by 5 bases, with 13 bases left in between. The CDR3 nucleotides are TGTGCCAGCAGCATCAGGGTAGGGAACGAGCAGTACTTC. Residues: CASSIRVGNEQYF. The full variable domain, with the rest looked up from reference TRBV7-9 and TRBJ2-7, is DTGVSQNPRHKITKRGQNVTFRCDPISEHNRLYWYRQTLGQGPEFLTYFQNEAQLEKSRLLSDRFSAERPKGSFSTLEIQRTEQGDSAMYLCASSIRVGNEQYFGPGTRLTVT.

CDR3 amino acids: CASSLGGRAEYF. In DNA form, the CDR3 reads TGTGCCAGCAGTCTTGGGGGGAGGGCCGAGTATTTT. The chain is built from TRBV28 and TRBJ2-3; 7 bases are a match to TRBD2. The CDR3 has 12 amino acids. The germline V gene encodes CDR1 MDHEN and CDR2 SYDVKM. Trimming removed 5 bases from V and 13 bases from J; junction bases left unmatched: 9.

The rearrangement uses TRBV5-6 and TRBJ2-1; TRBD2 might be the D (5 bases). Germline V lookup: CDR1 SGHDT, CDR2 YYEEEE. CDR3 size: 13 residues. V was pared by 4 bases and J by 6 bases, with 11 bases between. The CDR3 bases are TGTGCCAGCAGCCTTCTAGCCTTCAATGAGCAGTTCTTC. This encodes CASSLLAFNEQFF.

This chain joins TRBV30 and TRBJ2-1, with D perhaps TRBD2 (6 bases). There are 14 residues in the CDR3. Germline V lookup: CDR1 GTSNPN, CDR2 SVGIG (reference sequence). Between the trimmed V and J ends, which lost 2 bases and 9 bases, there was a span of 17 bases. In DNA form, the CDR3 reads TGTGCCTGGAGTCTGCCGGGAGCTGGACGTGAGCAGTTCTTC. Its protein is CAWSLPGAGREQFF.

The chain carries TRBV5-4 and TRBJ2-6; 13 positions agree with TRBD2. Trimming took 5 bases from V and 0 from J; bases not matched to a gene: 5. This CDR3 has 18 amino acids. Germline loops: CDR1 SGHNT, CDR2 YYREEE (reference sequence). DNA of the CDR3: TGTGCCAGCAGTTCCGGGACTAGCGGGGTCTCTGGGGCCAACGTCCTGACTTTC. Translated, it gives CASSSGTSGVSGANVLTF.

For this clone: Other DNA sequences from this sample encode an identical CDR3 as well. This rearrangement joins TRBV5-1 to TRBJ2-5, with 9 positions matching TRBD2. The CDR3 consists of 14 residues. Germline V CDR1 and CDR2: SGHRS, YFSETQ. With V trimmed by 3 bases and J by 2 bases, 2 bases remained unmatched. Written as DNA, the CDR3 is TGCGCCAGCAGCTCTACTAGCGGGCAAGAGACCCAGTACTTC. Translation gives CASSSTSGQETQYF.

This clone was seen more than once but under ten times. This chain joins TRBV7-9 and TRBJ1-6; D uncertain. V lost 4 bases to trimming and J lost 4 bases, with 17 bases between them. CDR3 length: 17 amino acids. Germline CDR1 and CDR2: SEHNR and FQNEAQ (reference sequence). The CDR3 spells CASSSHDVEGYNSPLHF. Written as DNA, the CDR3 is TGTGCCAGCAGCTCCCACGACGTAGAGGGATATAATTCACCCCTCCACTTT. Together with reference TRBV7-9 and TRBJ1-6, the CDR3 gives the full variable domain: DTGVSQNPRHKITKRGQNVTFRCDPISEHNRLYWYRQTLGQGPEFLTYFQNEAQLEKSRLLSDRFSAERPKGSFSTLEIQRTEQGDSAMYLCASSSHDVEGYNSPLHFGNGTRLTVT.

With respect to this clone: The junction departs from the called germline gene at one end, perhaps through a read error. The chain employs TRBV6-1 and TRBJ2-7; 11 positions agree with TRBD1. The CDR3 is 15 amino acids. From germline, CDR1 is MNHNS and CDR2 SASEGT. The DNA for the CDR3 is TGTGCCAGCAGTGCGCGGACAGGGGGCTCCCACGAGCAGTACTTC. Translation gives CASSARTGGSHEQYF.

The chain uses TRBV14 and TRBJ1-5; no firm D call. Germline values: CDR1 SGHDN, CDR2 FVKESK. This CDR3 contains 12 residues. Trimming left V 3 bases short and J 1 base short, with 1 base between. The CDR3 loop reads CASSQSNQPQHF. In nucleotides, the CDR3 is TGTGCCAGCAGCCAGAGCAATCAGCCCCAGCATTTT.

The gene calls are TRBV2 and TRBJ2-2; TRBD1 agrees at 7 bases. CDR1 is SNHLY and CDR2 is FYNNEI in the germline V gene. This CDR3 has 13 residues. V trimming: 8 bases; J trimming: 7 bases; junction bases outside the gene matches: 7. The CDR3 DNA is TGTGCCAGCGACAGGGCGGCCGGCGGGGAGCTGTTTTTT. This encodes CASDRAAGGELFF. Full variable domain (outside the CDR3, taken from reference TRBV2 and TRBJ2-2): EPEVTQTPSHQVTQMGQEVILRCVPISNHLYFYWYRQILGQKVEFLVSFYNNEISEKSEIFDDQFSVERPDGSNFTLKIRSTKLEDSAMYFCASDRAAGGELFFGEGSRLTVL.

V gene TRBV5-6 combines with J gene TRBJ1-5; D gene unclear. The CDR3 extends over 15 amino acids. V lost 4 bases and J lost 4, with 15 bases in between. Germline V gene lookup returns CDR1 SGHDT and CDR2 YYEEEE. CDR3 coding DNA: TGTGCCAGCAGCCAAACCGGGCGGACGAATCAGCCCCAGCATTTT. Translated: CASSQTGRTNQPQHF.

The chain uses TRBV2 and TRBJ2-3, with D perhaps TRBD2 (5 bases). The CDR3 is made up of 15 amino acids. Germline CDR1 is SNHLY and CDR2 is FYNNEI. V dropped 4 bases and J dropped 5 bases, with 16 bases sitting between them. The CDR3 coding sequence is TGTGCCAGCAGTGTTGGAGGAGGCGTTGGAGATACGCAGTATTTT. Translation gives CASSVGGGVGDTQYF.

This clone appeared a few times. This sequence joins TRBV28 and TRBJ2-1; 7 bases agree with TRBD2. The V gene end was trimmed by 3 bases and the J gene end by 3 bases; junction bases not matched to a gene: 8. The CDR3 spans 16 residues. Germline CDR1 is MDHEN and CDR2 is SYDVKM. The CDR3 protein is CASSFDGGSGYNEQFF. The CDR3 DNA follows: TGTGCCAGCAGTTTTGATGGCGGGAGTGGCTACAATGAGCAGTTCTTC.

The gene calls are TRBV4-2 and TRBJ2-7; tentative D call: TRBD2 (5 bases). The length of the CDR3 is 14 residues. V was pared by 0 bases and J by 7 bases, with 13 bases between. From germline, CDR1 is LGHNA and CDR2 YNFKEQ. The CDR3 is CASSQDVRTGEQYF. CDR3 DNA: TGTGCCAGCAGCCAAGACGTTAGGACGGGAGAGCAGTACTTC.

V is TRBV18 and J is TRBJ2-3; 12 bases line up with TRBD2. Per germline, CDR1 KGHSH and CDR2 LQKENI. This CDR3 has 18 residues. V lost 2 bases and J lost 0; bases outside the gene matches: 6. The DNA for the CDR3 is TGTGCCAGCTCACCAAGGACGGGACTAGCGGGTAGCACAGATACGCAGTATTTT. It specifies CASSPRTGLAGSTDTQYF.

This clone came up once. The chain uses TRBV7-3 and TRBJ2-1; no definite D call. The CDR3 is 13 residues long. Per the germline V gene, CDR1 is SGHTA and CDR2 is FQGTGA. V shed 5 bases and J shed 6 bases, with 11 bases lying between them. The CDR3 region is CASSQGVSNEQFF. CDR3 in DNA: TGTGCCAGCAGCCAAGGAGTGTCCAATGAGCAGTTCTTC.

The J gene is TRBJ1-5, the V gene TRBV27; D is unclear. This CDR3 region has 16 residues. V lost 3 bases and J 1 base, leaving 13 bases between the germline ends. CDR1 is MNHEY, CDR2 SMNVEV, per germline (reference sequence). The CDR3 loop is CASSFRANPSNQPQHF. CDR3 DNA sequence: TGTGCCAGCAGTTTTAGGGCCAACCCGAGCAATCAGCCCCAGCATTTT.

This clone was detected ten times or more. The gene calls are TRBV5-5 and TRBJ2-1; 8 nucleotides agree with TRBD1. Germline CDR1 reads SGHKS; CDR2 reads YYEKEE (reference sequence). Germline trimming cut 4 bases from V and 9 bases from J; bases unmatched to any gene: 9. The CDR3 totals 14 residues. This chain's CDR3 is CASSTSGTGLEQFF. The CDR3 DNA follows: TGTGCCAGCAGCACCTCCGGGACAGGTCTTGAGCAGTTCTTC.

V usage is TRBV10-3 and J usage is TRBJ2-7, with 8 bases fitting TRBD1. The CDR3 runs to 13 residues. Germline V CDR1 and CDR2: ENHRY, SYGVKD. J gave up 3 bases and V 8 bases, and 6 bases lay outside the gene matches. This chain's CDR3 is CAIGGTGGYEQYF. DNA for the CDR3: TGTGCCATCGGGGGCACAGGGGGCTACGAGCAGTACTTC.

The DNA for the CDR3 is TGTGCCAGCTCACCACATAGACAGTTGATATCTGAAGCTTTCTTT. Amino acids: CASSPHRQLISEAFF. The chain has TRBV18 and TRBJ1-1; a weak D match, TRBD1 (5 bases). The CDR3 consists of 15 residues. Germline-derived CDR1 and CDR2 are KGHSH and LQKENI. Trimming shortened V by 1 base and J by 6 bases, and 15 bases separated the two germline ends.

V gene TRBV7-8 combines with J gene TRBJ2-7, with 8 bases fitting TRBD1. In germline, CDR1 is SGHVS, CDR2 FQNEAQ. The junction had 3 bases not matched to a gene; V was cut back by 1 base and J by 4 bases. This CDR3 is built from 14 residues. Here the CDR3 DNA reads TGTGCCAGCAGCTTAGGGGACAGGTTGTACGAGCAGTACTTC. This codes for CASSLGDRLYEQYF.

The chain links TRBV7-9 to TRBJ1-5; D call uncertain. Trimming removed 0 bases at V and 1 base at J, with 7 bases between. Germline CDR1 SEHNR, CDR2 FQNEAQ (reference sequence). The CDR3 spans 15 residues. The CDR3 nucleotides read TGTGCCAGCAGCTTAGCGCGGACGAGCAATCAGCCCCAGCATTTT. Translated: CASSLARTSNQPQHF.

In DNA form, the CDR3 reads TGTGCCAGCAGTTACATCCGGGGTCCGAACACCGGGGAGCTGTTTTTT. This translates into CASSYIRGPNTGELFF. The chain couples TRBV6-6 to TRBJ2-2, with a possible D match to TRBD2 (5 bases). Trimming stripped 2 bases from V and 0 bases from J, with 10 bases between. The V gene's germline CDR1 is MNHNY and CDR2 SVGAGI (reference sequence). The CDR3 has 16 amino acids.